This T cell receptor (beta chain) was observed in a study of T cell repertoires in cytomegalovirus infection. Study overall: An indication of both CMV infection and matching HLA type came from public TCR beta signatures.

As to this clonotype: Its target is not known.

CDR1 and CDR2 (germline): SGHVS, FNYEAQ. The CDR3 sequence is 16 residues long. V was pared by 0 bases and J by 1 base, with 12 bases between. Study conclusions and caveats: The study identified carriers of CMV plus the relevant HLA from cumulative public TCR beta family frequency. The study found HLA-C-restricted CMV-specific TCR beta clonotypes dominating the ex vivo response.

TCRdb analysed the reads with MiXCR anew, one entry per CDR3 protein. This sample yields under 150,000 distinct CDR3 sequences, of which 20% to 30% are seen a single time; 34% belongs to the top ten. Sequences were obtained from PBMCs, sequenced either directly or after in vitro stimulation (not recorded which). This TCR came from a human donor in good health (CMV status not recorded). Some clones in this sample may be carry-over from other donors' samples. The chain combines TRBV7-6 with TRBJ1-1; maybe TRBD1 (6 bases). The CDR3 loop is CASSLAWGGRNTEAFF. Here the CDR3 DNA reads TGTGCCAGCAGCTTAGCGTGGGGGGGCCGGAACACTGAAGCTTTCTTT.